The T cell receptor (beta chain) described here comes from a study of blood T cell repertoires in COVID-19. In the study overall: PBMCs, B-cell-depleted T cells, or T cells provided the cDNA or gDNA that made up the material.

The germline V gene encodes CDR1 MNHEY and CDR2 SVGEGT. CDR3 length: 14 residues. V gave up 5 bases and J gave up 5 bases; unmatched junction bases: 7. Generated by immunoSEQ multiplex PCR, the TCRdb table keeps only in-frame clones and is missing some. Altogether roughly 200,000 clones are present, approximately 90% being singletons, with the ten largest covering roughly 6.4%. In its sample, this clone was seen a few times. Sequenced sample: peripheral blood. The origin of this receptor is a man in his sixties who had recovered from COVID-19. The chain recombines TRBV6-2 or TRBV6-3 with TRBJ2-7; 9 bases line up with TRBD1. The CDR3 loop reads CASSPRQGVNEQYF. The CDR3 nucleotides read TGTGCCAGCAGTCCCCGACAGGGGGTAAACGAGCAGTACTTC.